Below are 10 T cell receptor beta chains sequenced from a single sample in a study of OX40 agonist ivuxolimab in advanced cancers. Sequenced by immunoSEQ multiplex PCR; TCRdb stores in-frame clones only, minus some. Of tens of thousands of clones in the sample, 90% were seen once. Sequencing was performed on CD4+ or CD8+ T cells sorted from blood, taken in a trial of the OX40 agonist ivuxolimab. The receptor set was obtained from an adult with an advanced solid tumor such as melanoma, head and neck, liver or kidney cancer.

CDR3 amino acids: CASSPRTGAYSPLHF. The CDR3 bases are TGTGCCAGCAGTCCCAGGACAGGGGCCTATTCACCCCTCCACTTT. The chain carries TRBV27 and TRBJ1-6; 9 nucleotides align to TRBD1. This CDR3 is built from 15 residues. Per germline, CDR1 MNHEY and CDR2 SMNVEV (reference sequence). The J segment lost 8 bases and the V segment lost 5 bases, leaving 7 bases of the junction unmatched.

This clone was recorded once. The chain is built from TRBV5-4 and TRBJ2-7, with a tentative D call TRBD2 (6 bases). The CDR3 is 14 residues long. Germline values: CDR1 SGHNT, CDR2 YYREEE (reference sequence). Between the trimmed V and J ends, which lost 4 bases and 1 base, there was a span of 12 bases. The CDR3 sequence is CASSVGEVSYEQYF. Here the CDR3 DNA reads TGTGCCAGCAGCGTTGGGGAGGTTTCCTACGAGCAGTACTTC.

The chain combines TRBV2 with TRBJ2-1; 9 nucleotides match TRBD2. Germline V lookup: CDR1 SNHLY, CDR2 FYNNEI. This CDR3 region has 15 residues. J lost 4 bases, V lost 8 bases, and 9 bases had no gene match. CDR3 amino acids: CASVRLAEVYNEQFF. DNA for the CDR3: TGTGCCAGCGTACGACTAGCGGAAGTGTACAATGAGCAGTTCTTC.

The chain's CDR3 is CASSGTGLVFTDTQYF. The CDR3 DNA follows: TGTGCCAGCAGCGGGACCGGACTGGTCTTCACAGATACGCAGTATTTT. The J gene is TRBJ2-3, the V gene TRBV9, with D possibly TRBD2 on 5 matching bases. CDR3 length: 16 amino acids. V lost 3 bases to trimming and J lost 2 bases, with 16 bases between them. CDR1 is SGDLS, CDR2 YYNGEE, per germline.

This chain uses TRBV10-3 with TRBJ2-5; 11 bases match TRBD2. CDR1 is ENHRY, CDR2 SYGVKD, per germline. The CDR3 length is 17 residues. V was clipped by 3 bases and J by 1 base; unmatched bases: 7. CDR3 in amino acids: CAISDGSSGRSQETQYF. The CDR3, as DNA: TGTGCCATCAGTGACGGGTCTAGCGGGAGGTCCCAAGAGACCCAGTACTTC.

The CDR3 loop reads CASSQVSSGDYNEQFF. CDR3 nucleotides: TGCGCCAGCAGCCAAGTTTCTAGCGGGGACTACAATGAGCAGTTCTTC. The V call is TRBV4-1, the J call TRBJ2-1, with 9 bases aligning to TRBD2. The CDR3 has 16 residues. Trimming at V came to 1 base and at J to 3 bases, leaving 4 bases not matched to a gene. Per germline, CDR1 MGHRA and CDR2 YSYEKL.

V is TRBV2 and J is TRBJ2-7, with D tentatively TRBD1 or TRBD2 (5 bases each). With 6 bases removed from V and 1 base from J, the gap between germline ends came to 16 bases. The CDR3 spans 15 residues. Germline V lookup: CDR1 SNHLY, CDR2 FYNNEI. CDR3 residues: CASSQIGTFSYEQYF. The CDR3 DNA reads as TGTGCCAGCAGCCAGATCGGGACGTTTTCCTACGAGCAGTACTTC.

The J gene is TRBJ1-1, the V gene TRBV5-1, with TRBD1 as a possible D gene (5 bases). Trimming took off 0 bases at V and 7 bases at J, with 10 bases between the two ends. CDR1 and CDR2 from the germline V gene are SGHRS and YFSETQ. This CDR3 spans 13 amino acids. The CDR3 is CASSLAQGGEAFF. CDR3 coding DNA: TGCGCCAGCAGCTTGGCTCAGGGCGGTGAAGCTTTCTTT. Variable domain in full (rest from reference TRBV5-1 and TRBJ1-1): KAGVTQTPRYLIKTRGQQVTLSCSPISGHRSVSWYQQTPGQGLQFLFEYFSETQRNKGNFPGRFSGRQFSNSRSEMNVSTLELGDSALYLCASSLAQGGEAFFGQGTRLTVV.

V and J are TRBV27 and TRBJ2-7; TRBD1 matches at 10 bases. V trimming: 4 bases; J trimming: 6 bases; junction bases outside the gene matches: 3. From germline, CDR1 is MNHEY and CDR2 SMNVEV (reference sequence). CDR3 length: 13 residues. The CDR3 loop reads CASSSTGGPEQYF. The CDR3 bases are TGTGCCAGCAGTTCGACAGGGGGCCCCGAGCAGTACTTC.

The V gene is TRBV5-1, the J gene TRBJ1-2, with 9 bases identical to TRBD1. This CDR3 spans 13 amino acids. The V segment lost 7 bases and the J segment 8 bases; nucleotides outside the gene matches: 9. CDR1 SGHRS and CDR2 YFSETQ come from the germline V gene. CDR3 sequence reads: CASGPGQGGGYTF. In DNA form, the CDR3 reads TGCGCCAGCGGGCCGGGACAGGGAGGAGGCTACACCTTC.